Below are 24 T cell receptor beta chains sequenced from a single sample in a study of blood T cells in healthy people across ages. The use of a sample-barcoded 5' primer and a J-beta primer mix characterized a second PCR of about 7 to 12 cycles. Using its own MiXCR run on the 5' RACE reads, TCRdb lists one record per CDR3 protein. The data show approximately 800,000 distinct CDR3 sequences, 35% to 60% seen once. Input material: blood. These receptors all stem from a man older than 75 in good health.

This chain uses TRBV10-3 with TRBJ2-5; D possibly corresponds to TRBD1 (6 bases). The end of the DNA fits TRBJ2-4 better, so the J call may be wrong. Per germline, CDR1 ENHRY and CDR2 SYGVKD. The CDR3 length is 13 residues. CDR3: CAISESQGLIQYF. The CDR3 region has the DNA TGTGCCATCAGTGAGTCTCAGGGGCTCATTCAGTACTTC.

The rearrangement links TRBV19 to TRBJ1-2; D remains unclear. The CDR3 covers 14 residues. Germline V gives CDR1 LNHDA, CDR2 SQIVND (reference sequence). The V and J ends lost 5 bases and 8 bases respectively, with 18 bases between them. This CDR3 is CASSRAEVNQGYTF. CDR3 in DNA: TGTGCCAGTAGTCGGGCAGAGGTAAATCAGGGCTACACCTTC.

This clonotype was detected only a few times. The J gene is TRBJ2-7, the V gene TRBV20-1; 8 positions agree with TRBD1. The germline gives CDR1 DFQATT, CDR2 SNEGSKA (reference sequence). V lost 1 base and J lost 3; bases outside the gene matches: 8. The CDR3 consists of 15 residues. The CDR3 sequence is CSARVLRDRRYEQYF. The CDR3 DNA sequence: TGCAGTGCTAGAGTCCTCCGGGACAGGCGCTACGAGCAGTACTTC.

CDR3 bases: TGTGCCAGTAGTATAGCCAAGGACAGCTACGAGCAGTACTTC. This codes for CASSIAKDSYEQYF. The rearrangement uses TRBV19 and TRBJ2-7; possibly TRBD1 for D (6 bases). Per the germline V gene, CDR1 is LNHDA and CDR2 is SQIVND (reference sequence). Trimming removed 1 base at V and 3 bases at J, with 10 bases between. This CDR3 region has 14 residues.

This chain links TRBV24-1 with TRBJ2-1; D is unresolved. The tail of the sequence fits TRBJ2-7 better, so the J call may be wrong. CDR1 is KGHDR and CDR2 is SFDVKD in the germline V gene. The CDR3 consists of 15 residues. CDR3 DNA: TGTGCCACCAGTACCGGGCAGAGCTCCTACAATGAGCAGTACTTC. As protein: CATSTGQSSYNEQYF.

This clonotype was observed a handful of times. The chain has TRBV3-1 and TRBJ1-4; D unclear. The ends were cut back, 0 bases at V and 8 bases at J, with 7 bases in the middle. This CDR3 spans 13 amino acids. Germline CDR1 LGHDT, CDR2 YNNKEL (reference sequence). The CDR3 loop reads CASSQDYREKLFF. In DNA form, the CDR3 reads TGTGCCAGCAGCCAAGACTACCGAGAAAAACTGTTTTTT.

V is TRBV29-1 and J is TRBJ1-5; the D is unclear. This CDR3 spans 13 amino acids. Germline CDR1 and CDR2: SQVTM and ANQGSEA. Trimming took off 7 bases at V and 4 bases at J, with 14 bases between the two ends. The CDR3 bases are TGCAGCGCTCTTTTGGGCCAGAATCAGCCCCAGCATTTT. It translates to CSALLGQNQPQHF.

The CDR3 protein is CASSNLGRGSHEQYF. As DNA, the CDR3 is TGCGCCAGCAGCAACCTGGGCAGGGGGTCACACGAGCAGTACTTC. The chain has TRBV5-1 and TRBJ2-1, with 7 bases lining up with TRBD1. The better agreement between TRBJ2-7 and the DNA end casts doubt on the J call. Germline-derived CDR1 and CDR2 are SGHRS and YFSETQ. There are 15 residues in the CDR3.

This clonotype showed up many times. The chain employs TRBV14 and TRBJ2-3, with a weak D call TRBD2 (5 bases). Looked up from germline, CDR1 is SGHDN and CDR2 is FVKESK. V lost 0 bases to trimming and J lost 0 bases, with 7 bases between them. The CDR3 has 15 amino acids. The CDR3 bases are TGTGCCAGCAGCCAAGAAAGCGGTAGCACAGATACGCAGTATTTT. Translated: CASSQESGSTDTQYF.

The rearrangement links TRBV6-1 to TRBJ2-1, with D tentatively TRBD2 (6 bases). Germline V gene data show CDR1 as MNHNS and CDR2 as SASEGT. CDR3 length: 18 residues. The V end lost 6 bases, the J end lost 5 bases, and 26 bases lay between the germline ends. As DNA, the CDR3 is TGTGCCAGCAGCTTTCGAGCGGGCAACGCCCGTATAAACAATGAGCAGTTCTTC. Protein product: CASSFRAGNARINNEQFF.

This clonotype has just a few counts. This rearrangement joins TRBV7-8 to TRBJ2-1; perhaps D is TRBD1 or TRBD2 (5 bases each). The CDR3 loop spans 16 amino acids. Per the germline V gene, CDR1 is SGHVS and CDR2 is FQNEAQ. V dropped 5 bases and J dropped 2 bases, with 16 bases sitting between them. The CDR3 region is CASSPQGVRTYNEQFF. In nucleotides, the CDR3 is TGTGCCAGCAGCCCTCAGGGAGTCCGAACCTACAATGAGCAGTTCTTC.

This clonotype was seen repeatedly, ten times or more. The V gene is TRBV5-1, the J gene TRBJ2-1, with 9 bases lining up with TRBD2. CDR3 size: 16 residues. CDR1 is SGHRS and CDR2 is YFSETQ in the germline V gene. Trimming cost V 5 bases and J 2 bases; bases outside gene matches: 8. The CDR3 DNA reads as TGCGCCAGCAGATTTATAGCGGGAGCAGCCTACAATGAGCAGTTCTTC. It is translated as CASRFIAGAAYNEQFF.

The chain joins TRBV20-1 to TRBJ2-2; a weak D match, TRBD2 (6 bases). The CDR3 sequence is 13 residues long. V was clipped by 6 bases and J by 2 bases, with 10 bases between them. Germline-derived CDR1 and CDR2 are DFQATT and SNEGSKA (reference sequence). CDR3 sequence: CSAGRFNTGELFF. The CDR3 DNA follows: TGCAGTGCGGGGAGGTTCAACACCGGGGAGCTGTTTTTT.

This clonotype was observed a handful of times. The CDR3 DNA reads TGTGCCAGCAGCGGGGGCGGGGTGTCCGGTGGCTACACCTTC. It encodes CASSGGGVSGGYTF. J is TRBJ1-2 and V is TRBV7-8; D possibly corresponds to TRBD1 (6 bases). Germline CDR1 is SGHVS and CDR2 is FQNEAQ. This CDR3 has 14 residues. V lost 5 bases, J lost 7 bases, and 17 bases lay in between.

This clonotype was observed at least ten times. The chain recombines TRBV29-1 with TRBJ2-1, with TRBD2 matching 14 bases. This CDR3 spans 14 amino acids. The germline V gene encodes CDR1 SQVTM and CDR2 ANQGSEA. V lost 5 bases, J lost 8 bases, and 5 bases stayed unmatched. CDR3 protein: CSVYKGLAGDEQFF. In nucleotides, the CDR3 is TGCAGCGTTTATAAGGGACTAGCGGGAGATGAGCAGTTCTTC.

In this sample, this clonotype turned up once. This chain connects TRBV6-2 or TRBV6-3 to TRBJ2-7; D possibly uses TRBD1 or TRBD2 (5 bases each). Germline values: CDR1 MNHEY, CDR2 SVGEGT. V lost 6 bases and J 0 bases, leaving 12 bases between the germline ends. The CDR3 contains 14 residues. CDR3 nucleotide sequence: TGTGCCAGCAGCGGGGCAGCCAGCTCCTACGAGCAGTACTTC. The encoded protein is CASSGAASSYEQYF.

CDR3 DNA: TGTGCCAGCAGCCAAGGTTCTTATCTGGCGGGCGAGCAGTACTTC. Translated, it gives CASSQGSYLAGEQYF. The J gene is TRBJ2-4, the V gene TRBV14; perhaps TRBD2 as D (5 bases). The end of the DNA fits TRBJ2-7 better, so the J call may be wrong. The CDR3 runs 15 residues. Germline V gives CDR1 SGHDN, CDR2 FVKESK.

This clonotype was seen only once. This chain uses TRBV28 with TRBJ2-5, with TRBD2 identical over 14 bases. The V gene's germline CDR1 is MDHEN and CDR2 SYDVKM. The V segment lost 5 bases and the J segment 11 bases; nucleotides outside the gene matches: 10. CDR3 length equals 15 residues. CDR3 amino acids: CASSTTGLAGVEQYF. DNA for the CDR3: TGTGCCAGCAGTACCACGGGACTAGCGGGAGTTGAGCAGTACTTC. The full variable domain, completed using reference TRBV28 and TRBJ2-5, is DVKVTQSSRYLVKRTGEKVFLECVQDMDHENMFWYRQDPGLGLRLIYFSYDVKMKEKGDIPEGYSVSREKKERFSLILESASTNQTSMYLCASSTTGLAGVEQYFGPGTRLLVL.

V is TRBV4-1 and J is TRBJ2-5; D uncertain. The end of the DNA aligns better with TRBJ2-7, so the J call may be wrong. The CDR3 consists of 13 residues. Looked up from germline, CDR1 is MGHRA and CDR2 is YSYEKL. In nucleotides, the CDR3 is TGCGCCAGCAGCCAGTTTACCGGGTCCGAGCAGTACTTC. Encoded protein: CASSQFTGSEQYF.

The chain couples TRBV10-3 to TRBJ2-7; D not resolved. V was clipped by 1 base and J by 2 bases, with 6 bases between them. The germline V gene encodes CDR1 ENHRY and CDR2 SYGVKD. The CDR3 extends over 13 amino acids. This chain's CDR3 is CAISELVTYEQYF. The CDR3 DNA reads as TGTGCCATCAGTGAGTTGGTTACCTACGAGCAGTACTTC.

The rearrangement joins TRBV7-2 to TRBJ2-7, with TRBD2 identical over 7 bases. The V gene's germline CDR1 is SGHTA and CDR2 FQGNSA. CDR3 length: 15 amino acids. The junction had 14 bases not matched to a gene; V was cut back by 5 bases and J by 7 bases. In nucleotides, the CDR3 is TGTGCCAGCAGCCCGAAAAGCGGGGACTCCAATGAGCAGTACTTC. Residues: CASSPKSGDSNEQYF.

The chain has TRBV29-1 and TRBJ1-1, with 7 bases that match TRBD1. This CDR3 has 14 residues. After removal of 1 base from V and 2 bases from J, the junction contained 4 bases not matched to a gene. CDR1 SQVTM and CDR2 ANQGSEA come from the germline V gene. CDR3 in DNA: TGCAGCGTTGAAGTGACAGGGTCCAACACTGAAGCTTTCTTT. This translates into CSVEVTGSNTEAFF. The variable domain in full, completed from reference TRBV29-1 and TRBJ1-1, reads SAVISQKPSRDICQRGTSLTIQCQVDSQVTMMFWYRQQPGQSLTLIATANQGSEATYESGFVIDKFPISRPNLTFSTLTVSNMSPEDSSIYLCSVEVTGSNTEAFFGQGTRLTVV.

A few counts support this clonotype. The chain recombines TRBV20-1 with TRBJ2-5; D ambiguous. V was clipped by 2 bases and J by 4 bases, with 2 bases between them. Germline CDR1 and CDR2: DFQATT and SNEGSKA (reference sequence). This CDR3 comprises 10 residues. The DNA for the CDR3 is TGCAGTGCTAGAATAGAGACCCAGTACTTC. It is translated as CSARIETQYF.

The chain carries TRBV20-1 and TRBJ2-4; 9 bases fit TRBD2. The J call is in doubt because the DNA end fits TRBJ2-7 better. The germline CDR1 and CDR2 sequences are DFQATT and SNEGSKA (reference sequence). The CDR3 spans 14 residues. CDR3 amino acids: CSARGGGRGYEQYF. The DNA for the CDR3 is TGCAGTGCTAGAGGGGGCGGGAGGGGGTACGAGCAGTACTTC.